This T cell receptor (beta chain) was observed in a study of identical twins. MiXCR, run by TCRdb on the 5' RACE reads, gives a single entry per CDR3 protein. The sample holds 450,000 to 500,000 distinct CDR3 sequences; approximately 15% are singletons and the top ten take approximately 1%. Whole-study results and caveats: Models underestimated out-of-frame TCR alpha sharing in monozygotic twins. Among beta out-of-frame sequences, excess sharing between twins appeared weaker.

Concerning this clonotype itself: The antigen remains undetermined.

V lost 2 bases and J lost 7; bases outside the gene matches: 7. CDR1 is DFQATT and CDR2 is SNEGSKA in the germline V gene (reference sequence). The CDR3 is made up of 13 amino acids. Separately, the same data were catalogued under a study of yellow fever vaccine responses in identical twins.

Sequences were obtained from CD4+ T cells sorted from blood. The chain combines TRBV20-1 with TRBJ2-7, with 8 nucleotides matching TRBD1. This TCR came from a woman under 30 in good health. The CDR3 sequence: CSARRQGTGEQYF. The CDR3 DNA reads as TGCAGTGCTAGAAGACAGGGGACGGGGGAGCAGTACTTC.